Listed here are 2 T cell receptor beta chains from one sample, sequenced in a study of T cell responses to AZD1222 COVID-19 vaccine. Measured with immunoSEQ multiplex PCR; TCRdb has only the in-frame clones, and not every one. The sample holds about 180,000 clones, approximately 94% seen once. The material sequenced was peripheral blood, taken 28 days after the second AZD1222 dose. The receptor set was obtained from an adult who received the AZD1222 COVID-19 vaccine.

The chain is built from TRBV6-5 and TRBJ1-1; D is ambiguous. CDR1 and CDR2 from the germline V gene are MNHEY and SVGAGI. This CDR3 comprises 14 residues. V shed 7 bases and J shed 4 bases, with 16 bases lying between them. CDR3 region: CASKELDLGTEAFF. The CDR3 coding sequence is TGTGCCAGCAAAGAATTGGATTTGGGCACTGAAGCTTTCTTT.

The V gene is TRBV25-1, the J gene TRBJ2-1, with no clear D. Trimming cost V 7 bases and J 7 bases, with 17 bases left between them. The CDR3 consists of 14 residues. Per germline, CDR1 MGHDK and CDR2 SYGVNS. DNA of the CDR3: TGTGCCAGCACCCCCCCCCATCCGGCGAATGAGCAGTTCTTC. Residues: CASTPPHPANEQFF.